These T cell receptor beta chains were read from a single sample in a study of technical replicates of blood from four donors. Assay: immunoSEQ multiplex PCR; the TCRdb copy retains only in-frame clones and omits some. The table has approximately 70,000 clones, about 94% seen once. Input material: T cells isolated from PBMCs. These receptors were obtained from a human donor in good health. Each CDR3 is given with its conserved first and last residue. The D gene is left open where the match is weak. Size is stated for part of the rows, as once, few or many counts, or as a class when the clone is expanded.

>TRBV11-2|NA|TRBJ2-2|NA
CASSPRSLGTGELFF
TGTGCCAGCAGCCCTCGGAGCCTTGGCACCGGGGAGCTGTTTTTT
>TRBV7-7|TRBD2|TRBJ2-1|NA
CASSSAPGLADYNEQFF
TGTGCTAGCAGTTCGGCCCCGGGACTAGCGGACTACAATGAGCAGTTCTTC
>TRBV27|TRBD1|TRBJ1-1|once
CASSWAQGVTEAFF
TGTGCCAGCAGTTGGGCCCAGGGGGTGACTGAAGCTTTCTTT
>TRBV15|TRBD1|TRBJ1-2|NA
CATSRSTGNGYTF
TGTGCCACCAGCAGATCGACAGGGAATGGCTACACCTTC
>TRBV27|NA|TRBJ2-7|NA
CASSRQAPYEQYF
TGTGCCAGCAGCCGACAGGCACCCTACGAGCAGTACTTC
>TRBV28|TRBD2|TRBJ2-3|NA
CASSGSTSGSTDTQYF
TGTGCCAGCAGTGGCTCGACTAGCGGTAGCACAGATACGCAGTATTTT
>TRBV11-3|TRBD2|TRBJ2-5|NA
CASSFTSGRETQYF
TGTGCCAGCAGCTTTACTAGCGGGAGAGAGACCCAGTACTTC
>TRBV6-1|TRBD1|TRBJ1-5|NA
CASSPGTGSGQPQHF
TGTGCCAGCAGTCCCGGGACAGGGAGCGGACAGCCCCAGCATTTT
>TRBV5-4|NA|TRBJ2-1|NA
CASSFIGSPPNEQFF
TGTGCCAGCAGCTTTATCGGGAGCCCCCCCAATGAGCAGTTCTTC
>TRBV7-3|TRBD2|TRBJ2-3|NA
CASSRFTSGRTDTQYF
TGTGCCAGCAGCCGTTTTACTAGCGGGAGGACAGATACGCAGTATTTT
>TRBV7-9|NA|TRBJ1-1|NA
CASSLGVSGQENTEAFF
TGTGCCAGCAGCTTAGGGGTTTCGGGACAAGAGAACACTGAAGCTTTCTTT
>TRBV29-1|NA|TRBJ2-7|NA
CSVGSYYEQYF
TGCAGCGTGGGTAGCTACTACGAGCAGTACTTC
>TRBV11-2|NA|TRBJ2-5|NA
CASSPPRGFETQYF
TGTGCCAGCAGCCCTCCCAGGGGCTTTGAGACCCAGTACTTC
>TRBV18|TRBD2|TRBJ2-1|NA
CASSSPGSGDYNEQFF
TGTGCCAGCTCATCCCCGGGGAGCGGGGATTACAATGAGCAGTTCTTC
>TRBV19|NA|TRBJ1-5|NA
CASSIAENSNQPQHF
TGTGCCAGTAGTATAGCAGAAAATAGCAATCAGCCCCAGCATTTT
>TRBV5-4|NA|TRBJ1-4|NA
CASSLGGYEKLFF
TGTGCCAGCAGCTTAGGAGGGTATGAAAAACTGTTTTTT
>TRBV30|NA|TRBJ1-1|few
CAWGSGTPAFF
TGTGCCTGGGGTAGCGGGACACCGGCTTTCTTT
>TRBV28|NA|TRBJ2-7|NA
CASSLSAGLYEQYF
TGTGCCAGCAGTTTATCGGCAGGGCTCTACGAGCAGTACTTC
>TRBV7-9|NA|TRBJ1-5|NA
CASSFFSDSNQPQHF
TGTGCCAGCAGCTTCTTTTCAGATAGCAATCAGCCCCAGCATTTT
>TRBV7-2|NA|TRBJ1-2|once
CASSLRNSYGYTF
TGTGCCAGCAGCTTAAGGAACAGCTATGGCTACACCTTC
>TRBV4-3|NA|TRBJ2-1|NA
CASSEALYSDEQFF
TGCGCCAGCAGCGAAGCCCTTTACTCGGATGAGCAGTTCTTC
>TRBV13|NA|TRBJ1-1|NA
CASSLVQNTEAFF
TGTGCCAGCAGCTTAGTTCAAAACACTGAAGCTTTCTTT
>TRBV7-2|NA|TRBJ2-3|NA
CASSLESGSTDTQYF
TGTGCCAGCAGCTTAGAAAGCGGTTCCACAGATACGCAGTATTTT
>TRBV4-2|TRBD1|TRBJ1-2|NA
CASSQEGPPLGTGDGYTF
TGTGCCAGCAGCCAAGAAGGCCCGCCCCTCGGGACAGGGGATGGCTACACCTTC
>TRBV7-8|NA|TRBJ2-3|NA
CASSHRRSTDTQYF
TGTGCCAGCAGCCACCGGAGGAGCACAGATACGCAGTATTTT
>TRBV28|NA|TRBJ1-2|NA
CASTEGLGTYYGYTF
TGTGCCAGCACCGAAGGGCTCGGGACATACTATGGCTACACCTTC
>TRBV6-6|TRBD1|TRBJ2-7|NA
CASSYPGTAVDEQYF
TGTGCCAGCAGTTATCCCGGGACAGCCGTCGACGAGCAGTACTTC
>TRBV28|TRBD1|TRBJ1-2|NA
CASSFRPTGNDNGYTF
TGTGCCAGCAGTTTTCGTCCGACAGGGAATGATAATGGCTACACCTTC
>TRBV10-3|NA|TRBJ2-7|NA
CAIRANSEQYF
TGTGCCATCAGAGCTAATTCAGAGCAGTACTTC
>TRBV30|NA|TRBJ2-7|NA
CAWSLASYEQYF
TGTGCCTGGAGCCTAGCGTCCTACGAGCAGTACTTC
>TRBV13|NA|TRBJ1-2|NA
CASTWGGLSDYGYTF
TGTGCCAGCACCTGGGGGGGGCTTTCGGACTATGGCTACACCTTC
>TRBV6-6|TRBD2|TRBJ2-7|NA
CASRYGGLAGGYEQYF
TGTGCCAGCAGATACGGGGGACTAGCGGGAGGGTACGAGCAGTACTTC
>TRBV7-3|TRBD2|TRBJ2-1|NA
CASSLGTSYNNEQFF
TGTGCCAGCAGCCTAGGGACTAGCTACAACAATGAGCAGTTCTTC
>TRBV28|NA|TRBJ2-1|NA
CASSGLLGREQFF
TGTGCCAGCAGTGGGTTACTAGGACGCGAGCAGTTCTTC
>TRBV19|TRBD2|TRBJ2-2|NA
CASSITGGPSGELFF
TGTGCCAGTAGTATAACGGGAGGGCCGTCCGGGGAGCTGTTTTTT
>TRBV5-1|TRBD2|TRBJ2-7|NA
CASSLTSANEQYF
TGCGCCAGCAGCTTGACTAGCGCAAACGAGCAGTACTTC
>TRBV27|NA|TRBJ2-6|NA
CASNLYSGANVLTF
TGTGCCAGCAACCTATACTCTGGGGCCAACGTCCTGACTTTC
>TRBV19|TRBD2|TRBJ2-1|NA
CASSMKASGFGEQFF
TGTGCCAGTAGTATGAAGGCTAGCGGGTTTGGTGAGCAGTTCTTC
>TRBV10-1|NA|TRBJ2-3|NA
CASSESGNTQYF
TGCGCCAGCAGTGAGTCCGGGAATACGCAGTATTTT
>TRBV5-1|NA|TRBJ2-5|NA
CASRPIAAQETQYF
TGCGCCAGCCGGCCGATAGCGGCCCAAGAGACCCAGTACTTC
>TRBV29-1|NA|TRBJ2-2|NA
CSVLWGDPNTGELFF
TGCAGCGTTTTGTGGGGGGACCCGAACACCGGGGAGCTGTTTTTT
>TRBV4-3|TRBD1|TRBJ1-5|NA
CASSQLTGGQPQHF
TGCGCCAGCAGCCAGCTTACAGGGGGGCAGCCCCAGCATTTT
>TRBV5-6|NA|TRBJ1-2|NA
CASSLLALQGGGYTF
TGTGCCAGCAGCTTGCTCGCTCTGCAGGGAGGTGGCTACACCTTC
>TRBV11-2|NA|TRBJ2-3|NA
CASSLGRGKDTQYF
TGTGCCAGCAGCTTAGGGCGCGGTAAAGATACGCAGTATTTT
>TRBV19|TRBD1|TRBJ1-4|NA
CASSTTSGGLLEKLFF
TGTGCCAGTAGTACCACCTCAGGGGGACTCTTGGAAAAACTGTTTTTT
>TRBV11-2|NA|TRBJ1-4|NA
CASSPVSGVLNEKLFF
TGTGCCAGCAGCCCCGTCTCAGGGGTCCTTAATGAAAAACTGTTTTTT